A single sample is the source of the 17 T cell receptor beta chains below, sequenced in a study of cytomegalovirus exposure and HLA in healthy donors. Primers included in the PCR were 60 Vbeta and 13 Jbeta primers. Produced via immunoSEQ multiplex PCR; TCRdb's table is partial and in-frame only. Of roughly 100,000 clones listed, around 82% are singletons. The sequencing input was PBMCs. All receptors come from a woman in her late teens or twenties in good health and CMV-seropositive.

The V call is TRBV27, the J call TRBJ1-1; 9 bases map to TRBD1. V lost 6 bases and J lost 5; bases outside the gene matches: 7. Per germline, CDR1 MNHEY and CDR2 SMNVEV (reference sequence). CDR3 length: 14 residues. The chain's CDR3 is CASSYSTGGTEAFF. In nucleotides, the CDR3 is TGTGCCAGCAGCTATTCGACAGGGGGAACTGAAGCTTTCTTT.

The chain joins TRBV5-4 to TRBJ2-2, with 13 bases matching TRBD2. With V trimmed by 4 bases and J by 7 bases, 10 bases remained unmatched. The germline gives CDR1 SGHNT, CDR2 YYREEE (reference sequence). The CDR3 length is 17 residues. The CDR3 DNA follows: TGTGCCAGCAGCAACGGACTAGCGGGAGCAGGGCGCGGGGAGCTGTTTTTT. Translation gives CASSNGLAGAGRGELFF.

The chain recombines TRBV7-2 with TRBJ1-2; the D gene is possibly TRBD1 (5 bases). The CDR3 extends over 14 amino acids. V was trimmed by 5 bases and J by 6 bases, leaving 16 bases between them. Germline V gene lookup returns CDR1 SGHTA and CDR2 FQGNSA. DNA for the CDR3: TGTGCCAGCAGCGATGCACCCGGACAAAATGGCTACACCTTC. It codes for CASSDAPGQNGYTF.

The CDR3 region is CSVRGGAMNSGELFF. The CDR3 bases are TGCAGCGTTCGGGGGGGGGCCATGAATTCCGGGGAGCTGTTTTTT. The gene calls are TRBV29-1 and TRBJ2-2; TRBD2 matches at 8 bases. V was clipped by 5 bases and J by 6 bases; unmatched bases: 11. The CDR3 is 15 amino acids. Germline CDR1 reads SQVTM; CDR2 reads ANQGSEA.

A single count supports this clone. The chain combines TRBV28 with TRBJ2-3, with 8 positions matching TRBD2. CDR3 length: 14 amino acids. V was clipped by 6 bases and J by 6 bases; unmatched bases: 8. Germline values: CDR1 MDHEN, CDR2 SYDVKM. In DNA, the CDR3 is TGTGCCAGCAGGCCCGGGGGGGACATGGATACGCAGTATTTT. This sequence encodes CASRPGGDMDTQYF.

As to this clone: Its ends do not fully match the called genes, so a read error is possible. This rearrangement joins TRBV7-7 to TRBJ2-5; the D gene is possibly TRBD2 (5 bases). The CDR3 has 14 residues. CDR1 is SSHAT, CDR2 FNYEAQ, per germline (reference sequence). The CDR3 DNA is TGTGCTAGCAGCTTAGCGTCGCGGCAAGAGACCCAGTACTTC. Its protein product is CASSLASRQETQYF.

The rearrangement links TRBV7-9 to TRBJ1-4; D is perhaps TRBD1 (5 bases). Germline CDR1 reads SEHNR; CDR2 reads FQNEAQ (reference sequence). The ends were cut back, 5 bases at V and 5 bases at J, with 15 bases in the middle. The CDR3 runs to 15 residues. The CDR3 protein is CASSVSQGINEKLFF. The CDR3 DNA reads TGTGCCAGCAGCGTATCCCAGGGCATCAATGAAAAACTGTTTTTT.

This clone was recorded only once. V usage is TRBV6-6 and J usage is TRBJ1-1; 7 positions match TRBD1. V was pared by 7 bases and J by 0 bases, with 5 bases of the junction left unmatched. This CDR3 has 14 residues. Looked up from germline, CDR1 is MNHNY and CDR2 is SVGAGI (reference sequence). CDR3 sequence: CASTQTGLNTEAFF. The CDR3 DNA is TGTGCCAGCACCCAGACAGGGTTGAACACTGAAGCTTTCTTT.

This chain joins TRBV4-2 and TRBJ2-7; 15 bases line up with TRBD2. In germline, CDR1 is LGHNA, CDR2 YNFKEQ. The CDR3 is 16 residues long. J lost 6 bases, V lost 4 bases, and 7 bases had no gene match. CDR3 in amino acids: CASSPVGTSGGSEQYF. The CDR3 nucleotides read TGTGCCAGCAGCCCAGTGGGGACTAGCGGGGGGAGCGAGCAGTACTTC.

The rearrangement links TRBV7-9 to TRBJ1-1, with a weak D call TRBD1 (6 bases). V was clipped by 9 bases and J by 3 bases, with 17 bases between them. Germline lookup yields CDR1 SEHNR and CDR2 FQNEAQ (reference sequence). The length of the CDR3 is 14 residues. This CDR3 is CASKNREGHTEAFF. CDR3 nucleotide sequence: TGTGCCAGTAAAAACAGGGAGGGGCACACTGAAGCTTTCTTT.

The CDR3 here is CASSYPTSGEQFF. The CDR3 DNA reads TGTGCCAGCAGTTACCCCACTTCCGGTGAGCAGTTCTTC. This sequence joins TRBV6-5 and TRBJ2-1; no definite D call. The CDR3 runs to 13 residues. V lost 2 bases and J lost 9, with 11 bases in between. The germline gives CDR1 MNHEY, CDR2 SVGAGI.

The chain has TRBV11-2 and TRBJ1-1, with D hard to call. This CDR3 is built from 14 residues. Germline V gene sequence: CDR1 SGHAT, CDR2 FQNNGV. V lost 4 bases and J 1 base, leaving 10 bases between the germline ends. CDR3 DNA: TGTGCCAGCAGCTCCCTGACGGGGAACACTGAAGCTTTCTTT. It specifies CASSSLTGNTEAFF.

In this sample, this clone turned up once. The chain has TRBV5-1 and TRBJ2-5, with D possibly matching TRBD1 (6 bases). Trimming removed 8 bases at V and 2 bases at J, with 16 bases between. Germline values: CDR1 SGHRS, CDR2 YFSETQ. The CDR3 is made up of 14 amino acids. DNA for the CDR3: TGCGCCAGTGCCTTTGCAGGACAGCAAGAGACCCAGTACTTC. Amino acid sequence: CASAFAGQQETQYF.

The J gene is TRBJ1-5, the V gene TRBV19; D unresolved. Germline V gene sequence: CDR1 LNHDA, CDR2 SQIVND (reference sequence). The CDR3 is made up of 14 amino acids. V lost 1 base to trimming and J lost 6 bases, with 10 bases between them. The CDR3 sequence: CASSIVAGPQPQHF. CDR3 nucleotides: TGTGCCAGTAGTATAGTGGCAGGTCCTCAGCCCCAGCATTTT.

The chain combines TRBV6-5 with TRBJ1-1; 10 bases align to TRBD1. Trimming took 3 bases from V and 3 from J; bases not matched to a gene: 4. Germline values: CDR1 MNHEY, CDR2 SVGAGI. CDR3 length: 15 residues. CDR3 region: CASSYTGTGDTEAFF. In nucleotides, the CDR3 is TGTGCCAGCAGTTATACCGGGACAGGGGACACTGAAGCTTTCTTT.

The chain is built from TRBV18 and TRBJ2-1; TRBD2 matches 8 bases. V was clipped by 3 bases and J by 3 bases; unmatched bases: 7. Germline-derived CDR1 and CDR2 are KGHSH and LQKENI. This CDR3 comprises 16 residues. The CDR3 nucleotides are TGTGCCAGCTCACCCTTCTTGGCGGGGGGCTACAATGAGCAGTTCTTC. Translation gives CASSPFLAGGYNEQFF.

The V call is TRBV6-1, the J call TRBJ1-3; maybe TRBD1 (5 bases). Germline values: CDR1 MNHNS, CDR2 SASEGT. Trimming removed 6 bases at V and 2 bases at J, with 11 bases between. The CDR3 loop spans 14 amino acids. The DNA of the CDR3 is TGTGCCAGCAGATCCCAGGGCGCTGGAAACACCATATATTTT. Residues: CASRSQGAGNTIYF.